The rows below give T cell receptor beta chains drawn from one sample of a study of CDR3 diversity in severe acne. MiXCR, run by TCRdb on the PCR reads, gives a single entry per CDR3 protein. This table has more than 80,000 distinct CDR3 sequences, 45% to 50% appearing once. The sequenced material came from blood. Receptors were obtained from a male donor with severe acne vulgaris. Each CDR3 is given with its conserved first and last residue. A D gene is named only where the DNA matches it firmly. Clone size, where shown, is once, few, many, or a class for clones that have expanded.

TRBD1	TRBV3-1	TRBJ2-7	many	CASSQRQGVAYEQYF	TGTGCCAGCAGCCAGCGACAGGGGGTTGCCTACGAGCAGTACTTC
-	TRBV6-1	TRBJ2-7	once	CASSDSSYEQYF	TGCGCCAGCAGTGACAGTTCCTACGAGCAGTACTTC
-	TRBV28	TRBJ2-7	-	CASRTGSGGLYEQYF	TGTGCCAGCAGAACGGGCTCGGGGGGCCTCTACGAGCAGTACTTC
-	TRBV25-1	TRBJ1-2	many	CASIPEGRSYGYTF	TGTGCCAGCATCCCAGAGGGCCGGAGCTATGGCTACACCTTC
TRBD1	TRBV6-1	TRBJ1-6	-	CASSNPDRGDNSPLHF	TGTGCCAGCAGTAACCCGGACAGGGGCGATAATTCACCCCTCCACTTT
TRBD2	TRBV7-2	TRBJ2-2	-	CASSFTSGRRTGELFF	TGTGCCAGCAGCTTCACTAGCGGGAGGCGGACCGGGGAGCTGTTTTTT
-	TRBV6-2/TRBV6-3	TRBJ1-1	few	CASSYSTEGLNTEAFF	TGTGCCAGCAGTTACTCGACCGAGGGGTTGAACACTGAAGCTTTCTTT
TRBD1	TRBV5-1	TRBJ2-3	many	CASSLARQGTDTQYF	TGCGCCAGCAGCTTGGCAAGACAGGGGACAGATACGCAGTATTTT
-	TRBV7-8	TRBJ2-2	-	CASSLRDLDTGELFF	TGTGCCAGCAGCTTAAGGGACCTTGACACCGGGGAGCTGTTTTTT
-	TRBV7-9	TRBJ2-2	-	CASSFSSSEDGELFF	TGTGCCAGCAGCTTTTCTTCTAGCGAAGACGGGGAGCTGTTTTTT
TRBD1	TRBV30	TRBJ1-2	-	CASTGTGGGSWCGNTF	TGTGCCTCAACCGGGACAGGGGGCGGATCGTGGTGTGGCAACACCTTC
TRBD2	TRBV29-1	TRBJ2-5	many	CSVGVPGGQETQYF	TGCAGCGTCGGGGTACCGGGGGGGCAAGAGACCCAGTACTTC
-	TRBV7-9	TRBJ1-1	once	CASNSGRNTEAFF	TGTGCCAGCAACTCGGGGCGGAACACTGAAGCTTTCTTT
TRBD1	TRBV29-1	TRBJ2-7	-	CSVEDRPEAGTGFYEQYF	TGCAGCGTTGAAGATAGGCCGGAGGCCGGGACAGGGTTCTACGAGCAGTACTTC
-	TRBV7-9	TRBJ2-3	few	CASSLMPGRTDTQYF	TGTGCCAGCAGCCTAATGCCAGGGCGCACAGATACGCAGTATTTT
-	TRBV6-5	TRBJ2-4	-	CASSPRGLANNIQYF	TGTGCCAGCAGCCCGCGGGGCCTAGCCAACAACATTCAGTACTTC
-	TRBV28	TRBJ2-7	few	CASSLPGALGEQYF	TGTGCCAGCAGTTTACCAGGGGCCCTGGGCGAGCAGTACTTC
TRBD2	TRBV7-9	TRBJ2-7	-	CASSLPPSGRVGYEQYF	TGTGCCAGCAGCTTACCGCCTAGCGGGAGGGTGGGCTACGAGCAGTACTTC
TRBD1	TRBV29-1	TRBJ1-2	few	CSVVTGLGYTF	TGCAGCGTTGTGACAGGGCTTGGCTACACCTTC
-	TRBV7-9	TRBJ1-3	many	CASSGDSGNTIYF	TGTGCCAGCAGCGGGGATAGTGGAAACACCATATATTTT
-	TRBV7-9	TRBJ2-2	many	CASSLVDGRELFF	TGTGCCAGCAGCTTAGTGGATGGGCGGGAGCTGTTTTTT
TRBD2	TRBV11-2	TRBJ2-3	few	CASSRLGLAGVYTQYF	TGTGCCAGCAGCCGGCTGGGGCTAGCGGGAGTTTATACGCAGTATTTT
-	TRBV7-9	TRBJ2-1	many	CASSLGEVFF	TGTGCCAGCAGCCTCGGAGAGGTTTTCTTC
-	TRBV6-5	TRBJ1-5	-	CASSYGRESNQPQHF	TGTGCCAGCAGTTACGGTCGGGAGAGCAATCAGCCCCAGCATTTT
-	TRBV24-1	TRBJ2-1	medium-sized	CATSDLDRGEQFF	TGTGCCACCAGTGATCTGGACCGAGGTGAGCAGTTCTTC
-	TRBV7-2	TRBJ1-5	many	CASSPHPTRYSNQPQHF	TGTGCCAGCAGCCCCCACCCGACACGGTATAGCAATCAGCCCCAGCATTTT
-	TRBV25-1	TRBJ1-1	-	CASSMPHLNAEAFF	TGTGCCAGTAGTATGCCCCACCTGAACGCTGAAGCTTTCTTT
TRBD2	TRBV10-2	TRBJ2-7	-	CATTAGGGDEQYF	TGCGCCACCACTGCGGGCGGGGGGGACGAGCAGTACTTC
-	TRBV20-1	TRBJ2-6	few	CSARVPDGANVLTF	TGCAGCGCTAGGGTCCCGGACGGGGCCAACGTCCTGACTTTC
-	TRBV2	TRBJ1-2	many	CASSELKPQANYGYTF	TGTGCCAGCAGTGAGCTCAAGCCCCAAGCTAACTATGGCTACACCTTC
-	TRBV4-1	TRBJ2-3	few	CASSLVEADTQYF	TGCGCCAGCAGCTTAGTGGAGGCAGATACGCAGTATTTT
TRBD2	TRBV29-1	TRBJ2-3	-	CTGGGSGNAQYF	TGCACGGGGGGTGGGAGCGGAAATGCGCAGTATTTT
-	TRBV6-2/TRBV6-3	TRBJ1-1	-	CASSYVDMNTEAFF	TGTGCCAGCAGTTACGTGGATATGAACACTGAAGCTTTCTTT
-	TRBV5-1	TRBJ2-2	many	CASRAWDSNTGELFF	TGCGCCAGCAGGGCATGGGACTCCAACACCGGGGAGCTGTTTTTT
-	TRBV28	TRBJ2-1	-	CASVRDQQGNEQFF	TGTGCCAGCGTTCGGGACCAACAGGGCAATGAGCAGTTCTTC
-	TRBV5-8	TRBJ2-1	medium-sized	CASSLHDEQFF	TGTGCCAGCAGCTTGCACGATGAGCAGTTCTTC
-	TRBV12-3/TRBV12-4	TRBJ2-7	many	CASSLVALLSYEQYF	TGTGCCAGCAGTTTAGTAGCGCTCCTTTCCTACGAGCAGTACTTC
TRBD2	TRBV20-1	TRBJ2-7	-	CSARDASGRANTVPYF	TGCAGTGCTAGAGACGCTAGCGGGAGGGCCAATACTGTTCCGTACTTC
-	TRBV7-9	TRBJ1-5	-	CASSFGGLRNQPQHF	TGTGCCAGCAGCTTTGGAGGGCTAAGGAATCAGCCCCAGCATTTT
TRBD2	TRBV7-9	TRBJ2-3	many	CASAKTSGVRYTQYF	TGTGCCAGCGCAAAGACTAGCGGCGTTAGATATACGCAGTATTTT
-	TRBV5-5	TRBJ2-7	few	CASSQAPGSYEQYF	TGCGCCAGCAGCCAAGCCCCGGGCTCTTACGAGCAGTACTTC
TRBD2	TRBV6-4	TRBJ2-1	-	CASNGTTYEQFF	TGTGCCAGCAACGGGACTACATATGAGCAGTTCTTC
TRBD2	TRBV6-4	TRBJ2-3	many	CASSDSAGGPDTQYF	TGTGCCAGCAGTGACTCAGCGGGGGGGCCAGATACGCAGTATTTT
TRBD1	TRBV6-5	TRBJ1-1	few	CASSYQGQGNTEAFF	TGTGCCAGCAGTTACCAGGGACAGGGGAACACTGAAGCTTTCTTT
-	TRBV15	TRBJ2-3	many	CATRLADTQYF	TGTGCCACCAGACTAGCAGATACGCAGTATTTT
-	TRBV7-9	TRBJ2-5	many	CASSRGWAQETQYF	TGTGCCAGCAGCCGCGGCTGGGCCCAAGAGACCCAGTACTTC
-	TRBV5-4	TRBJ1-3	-	CASSLGSPVSGNTIYF	TGTGCCAGCAGCTTGGGGTCGCCCGTCTCTGGAAACACCATATATTTT
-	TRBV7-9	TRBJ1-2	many	CASSLGGGNTGYTF	TGTGCCAGCAGCTTAGGCGGGGGGAATACGGGCTACACCTTC